This entry lists 10 T cell receptor beta chains sequenced from one sample in a study of CD8+ T cells in alopecia areata. Stated treatment: oral pan-JAK inhibitor, 5-10 mg twice daily. The authors extracted RNA and reverse transcribed it into cDNA as the sequencing template. Data came from immunoSEQ multiplex PCR; TCRdb stores just in-frame clones and leaves some out. This table has fewer than 150,000 clones, 45% to 65% appearing once. The material was CD4+ T cells sorted from blood, obtained at week 24, from a patient treated with tofacitinib. The receptors stem from a human donor with alopecia areata.

This sequence joins TRBV18 and TRBJ2-5; 8 bases fit TRBD2. This CDR3 region has 15 residues. V lost 0 bases to trimming and J lost 5 bases; unmatched junction nucleotides: 5. CDR1 and CDR2 from the germline V gene are KGHSH and LQKENI. CDR3 sequence: CASSPPGLARETQYF. The CDR3 DNA is TGTGCCAGCTCACCACCCGGACTAGCTAGGGAGACCCAGTACTTC. Drawing the rest from reference TRBV18 and TRBJ2-5, the complete variable domain is NAGVMQNPRHLVRRRGQEARLRCSPMKGHSHVYWYRQLPEEGLKFMVYLQKENIIDESGMPKERFSAEFPKEGPSILRIQQVVRGDSAAYFCASSPPGLARETQYFGPGTRLLVL.

This clone was counted once. The chain joins TRBV6-5 to TRBJ1-5, with TRBD1 matching 8 bases. The CDR3 consists of 13 residues. From germline, CDR1 is MNHEY and CDR2 SVGAGI. V was pared by 8 bases and J by 5 bases, with 5 bases of the junction left unmatched. The CDR3 DNA sequence: TGTGCCAGCTCGGACAGGGAGTATCAGCCCCAGCATTTT. Translated, it gives CASSDREYQPQHF.

The V and J genes are TRBV2 and TRBJ1-5; 7 bases are a match to TRBD1. Trimming took 6 bases from V and 2 from J; bases not matched to a gene: 7. Germline V CDR1 and CDR2: SNHLY, FYNNEI. The CDR3 length is 15 residues. The CDR3 reads CASSGGQGGNQPQHF. The CDR3 nucleotides read TGTGCCAGCAGCGGCGGGCAGGGGGGCAATCAGCCCCAGCATTTT.

The gene calls are TRBV2 and TRBJ2-5; 7 positions match TRBD1. Trimming removed 7 bases from V and 4 bases from J; junction bases left unmatched: 12. Per germline, CDR1 SNHLY and CDR2 FYNNEI. This CDR3 region has 15 residues. CDR3 DNA: TGTGCCAGCACTAGACAGGGCAAAATTGGAGAGACCCAGTACTTC. Translation: CASTRQGKIGETQYF.

The count of this clone is one. The chain carries TRBV29-1 and TRBJ2-5; 7 bases are shared with TRBD1. This CDR3 is 14 amino acids long. In germline, CDR1 is SQVTM, CDR2 ANQGSEA. Unmatched junction bases numbered 10, after V lost 7 bases and J lost 2 bases. For the CDR3, the DNA is TGCAGCGCCTTAACCGGGACAGCACAAGAGACCCAGTACTTC. This encodes CSALTGTAQETQYF.

This clone was observed a handful of times. V usage is TRBV2 and J usage is TRBJ2-1; the D gene is possibly TRBD1 (6 bases). CDR1 SNHLY and CDR2 FYNNEI come from the germline V gene. The V end lost 7 bases, the J end lost 10 bases, and 17 bases lay between the germline ends. The CDR3 runs 13 residues. The CDR3 region is CASTPGESGEQFF. In DNA form, the CDR3 reads TGTGCCAGCACCCCAGGGGAGTCGGGAGAGCAGTTCTTC.

The rearrangement joins TRBV2 to TRBJ1-4; TRBD1 agrees at 8 bases. CDR3 size: 14 residues. J was trimmed by 6 bases and V by 8 bases; bases with no gene match: 8. Looked up from germline, CDR1 is SNHLY and CDR2 is FYNNEI. CDR3 sequence reads: CASGQTGADEKLFF. CDR3 nucleotides: TGTGCCAGCGGCCAGACAGGGGCGGATGAAAAACTGTTTTTT.

This clone was picked up one time. This chain links TRBV30 with TRBJ2-5, with D perhaps given as TRBD1 or TRBD2 (6 bases each). CDR1 is GTSNPN and CDR2 is SVGIG in the germline V gene (reference sequence). The germline V and J ends were trimmed by 1 base and 1 base, with 10 bases remaining between them. The CDR3 has 14 residues. The CDR3 loop is CAWSAGGRQETQYF. CDR3 bases: TGTGCCTGGAGTGCCGGGGGCCGCCAAGAGACCCAGTACTTC.

This clone was counted only a few times. The J gene is TRBJ2-1, the V gene TRBV30; maybe TRBD1 (5 bases). Trimming shortened V by 4 bases and J by 7 bases, and 8 bases separated the two germline ends. The CDR3 is 11 residues long. CDR1 GTSNPN and CDR2 SVGIG come from the germline V gene (reference sequence). The CDR3 spells CAWTGLNEQFF. CDR3 coding DNA: TGTGCCTGGACAGGGTTAAATGAGCAGTTCTTC.

The chain uses TRBV5-4 and TRBJ1-6, with D tentatively TRBD1 (6 bases). Germline V gene sequence: CDR1 SGHNT, CDR2 YYREEE (reference sequence). The CDR3 sequence is 16 residues long. Trimming pared 5 bases from V and 5 bases from J, leaving 17 bases between. CDR3 residues: CASSPTPDRNNSPLHF. CDR3 sequence (DNA): TGTGCCAGCAGTCCCACACCGGACAGAAATAATTCACCCCTCCACTTT.